This TCR beta chain emerged from a study of blood T cell repertoires in COVID-19. Study in general: Specimens from acute and convalescent COVID-19 originated in the United States, Italy and Spain. Nucleic acid was either cDNA or gDNA, and it came from T cells, B-cell-depleted T cells, or PBMCs.

Authors' analysis steps: Quantification of nucleated cells was approximated via reference gene primer amplification. The table came from immunoSEQ multiplex PCR; TCRdb's copy has only in-frame clones and leaves some out. That table is the source of V, J and clone size, and D and trimming were worked out from the DNA. The sample records approximately 72,000 clones, approximately 84% being singletons. The germline V gene has CDR1 SGHVS and CDR2 FQNEAQ. Between the trimmed V and J ends, which lost 7 bases and 7 bases, there was a span of 14 bases. This CDR3 region has 14 residues. The chain uses TRBV7-8 and TRBJ1-6; D not resolved. The TCR originated in a man aged 50 or older with active COVID-19. Sequencing was done on a sample of peripheral blood. Here the CDR3 reads CASTSEDANSPLHF. As DNA, the CDR3 is TGTGCCAGCACCTCGGAGGACGCAAATTCACCCCTCCACTTT.